A selection of T cell receptor beta chains follows, all from one sample in a study of CD8+ T cells in alopecia areata. Only in-frame clones appear in the TCRdb table, and some are missing; sequencing was by immunoSEQ multiplex PCR. The sample lists approximately 210,000 clones; more than 60% were seen once. Specimen: CD4+ T cells sorted from blood, collected at approximately week 45, from a patient treated with tofacitinib. All receptors derive from a human donor with alopecia areata. The conserved cysteine and the conserved F or W are not part of the CDR3 here.

12 TRBV4-3 ASSQDGATDTQY
13 TRBV7-9 ASSLVNGRYYEQY
10 TRBV19 ASQGGNTEAF
13 TRBV23-1 ASSLGERLNQPQH
13 TRBV28 ASSARAANTGELF
11 TRBV2 ASSLVVGYGYT
12 TRBV30 AWTSGANTGELF
13 TRBV5-8 ASSLSGSRQNIQY
13 TRBV4-3 ASSQEGAGASGYT
11 TRBV27 ASSFNDNYGYT
9 TRBV29-1 SVVGENGYT
12 TRBV28 ASSSTGRGDIQY
13 TRBV25-1 ASSDHLGTTYGYT
12 TRBV6-5 ASSWTRGNNEQF
11 TRBV18 ASSGLAMDTQY
13 TRBV5-6 ASSRQGASYVGYT
12 TRBV29-1 SATDTLGSYGYT
13 TRBV9 ASSVDWTMNTEAF
12 TRBV28 ASSWNTGTYEQY
13 TRBV7-2 ASRLAILSTDTQY
16 TRBV5-5 ASSLRRSPHEPNQPQH
10 TRBV6-1 ASSLGLNEQF
12 TRBV14 ASSQGWGSTEAF
11 TRBV5-1 ASRKTGDYGYT
11 TRBV6-1 ASRGDNNQPQH
13 TRBV29-1 SVDRVDSPGTEAF
12 TRBV10-3 ATMVAVSSYEQY
12 TRBV6-1 ASTGQNSNQPQH
11 TRBV10-3 AISESTWVEAF
13 TRBV28 ASSSQTPGGYEQY
12 TRBV4-2 ASSQDDRSGFYT
13 TRBV6-5 ASSSGPGSHNEQF
11 TRBV2 ASKVEGRETQY
14 TRBV5-6 ASSLDPWASTYEQY
10 TRBV5-1 ASSLDQETQY
14 TRBV7-2 ASSLAVLAGGDTQY
13 TRBV15 ATSGSPVGTDTQY
10 TRBV29-1 SATSSGNTIY
13 TRBV11-2 ASSLVGSFQETQY
14 TRBV5-4 ASSSLSTDRGYGYT
10 TRBV7-2 ASSLNNNEQF
10 TRBV29-1 RRLRGTDTQY
11 TRBV29-1 SYSGAANYGYT
11 TRBV11-2 ASSLVAGVEQY
13 TRBV7-9 ASSDAGTGKSPLH
15 TRBV7-2 ASSLGRMGTGSYEQY
10 TRBV29-1 SGGQRNTEAF
13 TRBV29-1 SVAIGQASDSPLH
9 TRBV10-2 ASSDGYEQY
10 TRBV14 ASSQGYNEQF
10 TRBV2 ASAGDTYEQY
12 TRBV29-1 SVGGDLGGPEAF
12 TRBV2 ASSLNVNNSPLH
13 TRBV7-8 ASSLGGANNYGYT
14 TRBV5-1 ASSTGLTPGANVLT
11 TRBV30 AWSENGSYEQY
11 TRBV2 ASRGTGDTEAF
11 TRBV30 AWRIGPNTEAF